A selection of T cell receptor beta chains follows, all from one sample in a study of shared clonotypes between healthy human individuals. Data came from immunoSEQ multiplex PCR; TCRdb stores just in-frame clones and leaves some out. The sample has over 2 million clones, approximately 95% seen once. The sample taken for sequencing was naive CD4+ T cells sorted from blood. The receptors originated from a man younger than 35 in good health. Each CDR3 is given with its conserved first and last residue. D genes are given only for firm matches. Clone size is stated in some rows and not others, as once, few, many or a class when expanded.

D	V	J	size	DNA	CDR3
TRBD1	TRBV2	TRBJ1-1	-	TGTGCCAGCAGTCCCACAGGGGGCGGGAACACTGAAGCTTTCTTT	CASSPTGGGNTEAFF
TRBD2	TRBV5-4	TRBJ2-1	-	TGTGCCAGCAGCCTGGGGACTAGCGGTTACAATGAGCAGTTCTTC	CASSLGTSGYNEQFF
TRBD2	TRBV10-3	TRBJ2-2	-	TGTGCCGCTGGACTAGCGGGGGGGATGAACACCGGGGAGCTGTTTTTT	CAAGLAGGMNTGELFF
-	TRBV18	TRBJ2-4	-	TGTGCCAGCTCCGGGACGGTCATAGCCAAAAACATTCAGTACTTC	CASSGTVIAKNIQYF
-	TRBV4-1	TRBJ2-3	-	TGCGCCAGCAGCCAGGTGCAGCAGTTATCAGATACGCAGTATTTT	CASSQVQQLSDTQYF
-	TRBV11-3	TRBJ2-3	once	TGTGCCAGCAGCCCGTCGGGCAGTGAAGCAGATACGCAGTATTTT	CASSPSGSEADTQYF
TRBD2	TRBV28	TRBJ2-5	-	TGTGCCAGCAGTACCTTCCCCGGCGGGGGGGAGACCCAGTACTTC	CASSTFPGGGETQYF
TRBD1	TRBV30	TRBJ1-1	-	TGTGCCTGGAACAGGGGGCACACTGAAGCTTTCTTT	CAWNRGHTEAFF
-	TRBV18	TRBJ1-5	few	TGTGCCAGCTCACCAACCCGGGATCAGCCCCAGCATTTT	CASSPTRDQPQHF
TRBD2	TRBV6-5	TRBJ2-1	-	TGTGCCAGCAGTTACTCGATACTAGCGGGGGACAATGAGCAGTTCTTC	CASSYSILAGDNEQFF
TRBD2	TRBV6-5	TRBJ2-1	-	TGTGCCAGCAGTTACTCGATATCAGCGGGAGTCGATGAGCAGTTCTTC	CASSYSISAGVDEQFF
-	TRBV25-1	TRBJ1-4	-	TGTGCCAGCAGCGCTATGGGGAGGATTGCAACTAATGAAAAACTGTTTTTT	CASSAMGRIATNEKLFF
-	TRBV29-1	TRBJ1-1	-	TGCAGCGTTAGCTGGACGGGTTCTGAAGCTTTCTTT	CSVSWTGSEAFF
-	TRBV12-5	TRBJ2-2	-	TGTGCTGACCGGGACGGCGACACCGGGGAGCTGTTTTTT	CADRDGDTGELFF
-	TRBV18	TRBJ2-5	few	TGTGCCAGCTCCCGACAGATAAAAGAGACCCAGTACTTC	CASSRQIKETQYF
TRBD2	TRBV7-2	TRBJ2-7	-	TGTGCCAGCAGCTTAGTTACTAGCGGCTACGAGCAGTACTTC	CASSLVTSGYEQYF
-	TRBV6-5	TRBJ1-2	-	TGTGCCAGCAGTTACTTAGCGGGGACCGACTATGGCTACACCTTC	CASSYLAGTDYGYTF
TRBD2	TRBV4-3	TRBJ2-3	-	TGCGCCAGCAGCCAAGATCTGACTAGCGGGAGTTGGGCGGATACGCAGTATTTT	CASSQDLTSGSWADTQYF
TRBD1	TRBV5-4	TRBJ2-3	-	TGTGCCAGCAGCTTGACAGGGGGCTTAACAGATACGCAGTATTTT	CASSLTGGLTDTQYF
-	TRBV6-1	TRBJ1-6	-	TGTGCCAGCCACCGGGAAGTCCTTTCACCCCTCCACTTT	CASHREVLSPLHF
-	TRBV7-3	TRBJ1-5	-	TGTGCCAGCAGCTTAACCGCGGTCGATCAGCCCCAGCATTTT	CASSLTAVDQPQHF
TRBD1	TRBV5-6	TRBJ1-6	few	TGTGCCAGCAGCACTCGACAGGGCGGTCGGAATTCACCCCTCCACTTT	CASSTRQGGRNSPLHF
-	TRBV5-1	TRBJ2-3	-	TGCGCCAGCAGCTTGGGTACCTATACAGATACGCAGTATTTT	CASSLGTYTDTQYF
-	TRBV27	TRBJ1-6	-	TGTGCCAGCAGTCCCACCCCGGTTTATAATTCACCCCTCCACTTT	CASSPTPVYNSPLHF
TRBD2	TRBV5-1	TRBJ2-5	-	TGCGCCAGCAGTCGCCTAGCGGACCCAGGGTACCAAGAGACCCAGTACTTC	CASSRLADPGYQETQYF
TRBD1	TRBV28	TRBJ1-2	-	TGTGCCAGCAGTTCCACTGACAGGGGATTTGGCTACACCTTC	CASSSTDRGFGYTF
TRBD1	TRBV7-9	TRBJ1-2	-	TGTGCCAGCTCGAGCCTGGACAGGGGGGACTATGGCTACACCTTC	CASSSLDRGDYGYTF
-	TRBV6-1	TRBJ1-1	-	TGTGCCAGCACAGTCGGAGGCTGGACTGAAGCTTTCTTT	CASTVGGWTEAFF
-	TRBV11-2	TRBJ2-5	-	TGTGCCAGCAGCACTGGAACGGGCCAAGAGACCCAGTACTTC	CASSTGTGQETQYF
-	TRBV5-1	TRBJ2-7	-	TGCGCCAGCAGTCGGCCGGGTCCGAGCTCCTACGAGCAGTACTTC	CASSRPGPSSYEQYF
TRBD2	TRBV6-5	TRBJ2-7	-	TGTGCCAGCAGTTATAGCGGGGGGGCCTTCGAGCAGTACTTC	CASSYSGGAFEQYF
-	TRBV27	TRBJ1-2	-	TGTGCCAGCAGTCAGGGAGCTAACTATGGCTACACCTTC	CASSQGANYGYTF
TRBD1	TRBV6-5	TRBJ1-2	-	TGTGCCAGCAGTTACAGGGCAGGGGGAAGGGAAGGCTACACCTTC	CASSYRAGGREGYTF
TRBD2	TRBV7-2	TRBJ2-3	-	TGTGCCAGCAGCGTCCAAGCGGGAGACACAGATACGCAGTATTTT	CASSVQAGDTDTQYF
-	TRBV21-1	TRBJ2-7	-	TGTGCCAGCAGCTCAATGAGATCGGCGCCGGGCGAGCAGTACTTC	CASSSMRSAPGEQYF
TRBD1	TRBV18	TRBJ1-3	once	TGTGCCAGCTCACGCGGGACAGACTCTGGAAACACCATATATTTT	CASSRGTDSGNTIYF
-	TRBV19	TRBJ1-1	-	TGTGCCAGTAGTGCAACAGGGAAGACTGAAGCTTTCTTT	CASSATGKTEAFF
-	TRBV6-1	TRBJ2-7	-	TGTGCCAGCAGTGAATGGTTAATCGGTAACTACGAGCAGTACTTC	CASSEWLIGNYEQYF
-	TRBV10-3	TRBJ1-5	-	TGTGCCATCAGTGAGTCGGGGTTTTTGAGCAATCAGCCCCAGCATTTT	CAISESGFLSNQPQHF